The 29 T cell receptor beta chains reported below all come from one sample, sequenced in a study of blood T cells in healthy people across ages. Alongside a J-beta primer mix, a sample-barcoded 5' primer served in a second PCR lasting roughly 6 to 11 cycles. TCRdb used MiXCR to reprocess the 5' RACE reads, holding one entry per CDR3 protein. The table records approximately 900,000 distinct CDR3 sequences, almost 30% of them present only once. The same specimen was also included in a second study, on T cells of mothers and their children.

Sequenced input: blood. Receptors were obtained from a middle-aged woman in good health.

The V gene is TRBV4-2, the J gene TRBJ1-6, with 7 bases aligning to TRBD1. The CDR3 runs to 14 residues. From germline, CDR1 is LGHNA and CDR2 YNFKEQ. The V gene end was trimmed by 4 bases and the J gene end by 10 bases; junction bases not matched to a gene: 7. This chain's CDR3 is CASSPQGDGSPLHF. The CDR3 DNA sequence: TGTGCCAGCAGCCCTCAGGGGGATGGATCACCCCTCCACTTT.

The V call is TRBV7-2, the J call TRBJ2-4; perhaps TRBD1 as D (5 bases). TRBJ2-7 matches the DNA end more closely, so the J call is doubtful. Germline CDR1 SGHTA, CDR2 FQGNSA. This CDR3 is 14 amino acids long. The CDR3 sequence: CASSPRTWGHEQYF. CDR3 sequence (DNA): TGTGCCAGCAGCCCCAGGACGTGGGGCCACGAGCAGTACTTC.

This clonotype appeared a few times. This rearrangement joins TRBV20-1 to TRBJ1-5; a possible D gene is TRBD1 (6 bases). V was shortened by 4 bases and J by 4 bases, with 14 bases between the two germline ends. CDR3 length: 14 amino acids. Germline values: CDR1 DFQATT, CDR2 SNEGSKA (reference sequence). CDR3 bases: TGCAGTGCTACCCGCGGACAGTTTAATCAGCCCCAGCATTTT. It encodes CSATRGQFNQPQHF.

Ten or more counts support this clonotype. V gene TRBV27 combines with J gene TRBJ2-2; D gene ambiguous. The CDR3 totals 13 residues. The V gene lost 3 bases and the J gene lost 0 bases, with 2 bases spanning the gap. Looked up from germline, CDR1 is MNHEY and CDR2 is SMNVEV (reference sequence). The CDR3 reads CASSLTNTGELFF. The DNA of the CDR3 is TGTGCCAGCAGTTTGACGAACACCGGGGAGCTGTTTTTT.

The chain recombines TRBV20-1 with TRBJ2-1, with TRBD2 matching 10 bases. Germline assignment: CDR1 DFQATT and CDR2 SNEGSKA (reference sequence). The CDR3 loop spans 16 amino acids. Trimming removed 0 bases from V and 2 bases from J; junction bases left unmatched: 4. The CDR3 DNA reads TGCAGTGCTAGAGATCCTAGCGGGGGCCCCTACAATGAGCAGTTCTTC. This translates into CSARDPSGGPYNEQFF.

This clonotype was seen ten or more times. The rearrangement uses TRBV7-2 and TRBJ1-1, with a possible D match to TRBD1 (5 bases). CDR3 length: 18 residues. Per the germline V gene, CDR1 is SGHTA and CDR2 is FQGNSA. Trimming left V 2 bases short and J 0 bases short, with 19 bases between. CDR3 nucleotides: TGTGCCAGCAGCTTATCGATCCGGGACGCCGGACTGAACACTGAAGCTTTCTTT. Translating gives CASSLSIRDAGLNTEAFF.

The gene calls are TRBV5-1 and TRBJ1-2; D may be TRBD1 (5 bases). The CDR3 totals 14 residues. The germline V gene encodes CDR1 SGHRS and CDR2 YFSETQ. Trimming pared 0 bases from V and 7 bases from J, leaving 13 bases between. The CDR3 sequence is CASSLERGSGGYTF. Here the CDR3 DNA reads TGCGCCAGCAGCTTGGAGAGGGGTTCCGGTGGCTACACCTTC.

This clonotype was recorded many times. The J gene is TRBJ1-4, the V gene TRBV3-1; tentatively, D is TRBD1 (6 bases). V shed 3 bases and J shed 5 bases, with 19 bases lying between them. Germline lookup yields CDR1 LGHDT and CDR2 YNNKEL (reference sequence). The CDR3 is 17 residues long. CDR3 sequence reads: CASSQDTGTHLNEKLFF. The CDR3 bases are TGTGCCAGCAGCCAGGATACCGGGACACATCTCAATGAAAAACTGTTTTTT.

The rearrangement links TRBV5-6 to TRBJ2-6; no definite D call. Per the germline V gene, CDR1 is SGHDT and CDR2 is YYEEEE. The CDR3 totals 18 residues. The V end lost 4 bases, the J end lost 0 bases, and 17 bases lay between the germline ends. The DNA for the CDR3 is TGTGCCAGCAGCCCCTTGCAGGAGCTTTTCTCTGGGGCCAACGTCCTGACTTTC. This gives the protein CASSPLQELFSGANVLTF.

Worth noting for this clonotype: An end of the junction differs from the germline gene, which may be a read error. The chain employs TRBV30 and TRBJ1-5; D is ambiguous. The germline CDR1 and CDR2 sequences are GTSNPN and SVGIG (reference sequence). The CDR3 consists of 13 residues. The CDR3 loop reads CAWNPNGNQPRHF. CDR3 nucleotide sequence: TGTGCCTGGAACCCTAACGGCAATCAGCCCCGGCATTTT.

This clonotype was found a few times. This chain uses TRBV20-1 with TRBJ2-7, with 8 bases lining up with TRBD2. The CDR3 runs 15 residues. V was pared by 6 bases and J by 0 bases, with 10 bases of the junction left unmatched. Germline-derived CDR1 and CDR2 are DFQATT and SNEGSKA (reference sequence). The CDR3 DNA follows: TGCAGTGCCTCCAGGGTAGCGGGGAACTCCTACGAGCAGTACTTC. Its protein is CSASRVAGNSYEQYF.

The V and J genes are TRBV20-1 and TRBJ1-1, with D possibly TRBD1 on 6 matching bases. The germline V gene encodes CDR1 DFQATT and CDR2 SNEGSKA (reference sequence). The ends were cut back, 0 bases at V and 0 bases at J, with 23 bases in the middle. CDR3 size: 19 residues. The CDR3 bases are TGCAGTGCTAGAGAGGGGGGGCCTGGAGGCAGGGGAATGAACACTGAAGCTTTCTTT. It is translated as CSAREGGPGGRGMNTEAFF.

This clonotype was seen a few times. The gene calls are TRBV5-6 and TRBJ1-2; 9 bases are a match to TRBD1. This CDR3 is 14 amino acids long. In germline, CDR1 is SGHDT, CDR2 YYEEEE. V was pared by 5 bases and J by 3 bases, with 5 bases of the junction left unmatched. The CDR3 DNA follows: TGTGCCAGCAGGGTACAGGGGGCGGACTATGGCTACACCTTC. Translation: CASRVQGADYGYTF.

This clonotype was observed a few times. The genes are TRBV2 and TRBJ2-1; unclear D gene. Per the germline V gene, CDR1 is SNHLY and CDR2 is FYNNEI. The V end lost 3 bases, the J end lost 3 bases, and 6 bases lay between the germline ends. CDR3 length: 13 residues. The CDR3 DNA follows: TGTGCCAGCAGTGAGGAGAACTACAATGAGCAGTTCTTC. Its translation: CASSEENYNEQFF.

In its sample, this clonotype was seen a few times. The V call is TRBV14, the J call TRBJ2-1; TRBD2 agrees at 7 bases. Germline loops: CDR1 SGHDN, CDR2 FVKESK. The CDR3 covers 16 residues. V shed 0 bases, J shed 4 bases, and the junction held 6 bases outside the gene matches. CDR3 protein: CASSQDAGLPYNEQFF. The CDR3 coding sequence is TGTGCCAGCAGCCAAGATGCGGGACTACCGTACAATGAGCAGTTCTTC.

This clonotype occurred a few times. V and J are TRBV6-5 and TRBJ2-2; weak D call: TRBD2 (5 bases). Germline V gene data show CDR1 as MNHEY and CDR2 as SVGAGI. The V gene lost 5 bases and the J gene lost 1 base, with 11 bases spanning the gap. CDR3 size: 15 residues. The CDR3 loop is CASSPPGVNTGELFF. The CDR3 DNA follows: TGTGCCAGCAGTCCCCCCGGGGTGAACACCGGGGAGCTGTTTTTT.

This clonotype was counted between two and nine times. Given a much more abundant clone one base away, this may be a read error. As DNA, the CDR3 is TGCAGCGCTGGGAAACTTCAAGAGACCCAGTACTTC. This encodes CSAGKLQETQYF. The chain couples TRBV29-1 to TRBJ2-7; D is uncertain. The assigned J gene may be wrong: the sequence end matches TRBJ2-5 better. This CDR3 has 12 amino acids. CDR1 and CDR2 from the germline V gene are SQVTM and ANQGSEA.

This clonotype has just a few counts. The gene calls are TRBV14 and TRBJ2-1, with D perhaps TRBD2 (6 bases). This CDR3 is 14 amino acids long. CDR1 is SGHDN and CDR2 is FVKESK in the germline V gene. Deletions cut 1 base from V and 12 bases from J, with 16 bases between. The CDR3 nucleotides are TGTGCCAGCAGCCAAGTTCGGGGCGGGACTGGGCAGTTCTTC. As protein: CASSQVRGGTGQFF.

V and J are TRBV5-1 and TRBJ2-7; D assignment may be TRBD1 or TRBD2 (6 bases each). The germline CDR1 and CDR2 sequences are SGHRS and YFSETQ. Deletions cut 5 bases from V and 6 bases from J, with 21 bases between. The CDR3 runs to 15 residues. The CDR3 DNA reads TGCGCCAGCAGTGGGGGGACACCAGGGTACGGCGAGCAGTACTTC. This gives the protein CASSGGTPGYGEQYF.

Of note for this clonotype: Without the conserved terminal phenylalanine or tryptophan, this CDR3 likely stems from a read error. The chain links TRBV13 to TRBJ2-4; 15 nucleotides agree with TRBD2. The V segment lost 2 bases and the J segment 6 bases; nucleotides outside the gene matches: 23. This CDR3 region has 23 residues. Germline CDR1 PRHDT, CDR2 FYEKMQ (reference sequence). CDR3 in amino acids: CASSLPDPGLAGGRSLGRNIQYL. DNA for the CDR3: TGTGCCAGCAGCTTACCTGATCCCGGACTAGCGGGGGGGCGGAGTTTAGGCAGAAACATTCAGTACTTG.

This clonotype occurred a few times. This chain joins TRBV28 and TRBJ1-1; D gene ambiguous. This CDR3 region has 13 residues. The germline gives CDR1 MDHEN, CDR2 SYDVKM. Trimming stripped 5 bases from V and 0 bases from J, with 7 bases between. The CDR3 nucleotides read TGTGCCAGCAGTCGTCTCATGAACACTGAAGCTTTCTTT. Its translation: CASSRLMNTEAFF.

This chain's CDR3 is CSATMRDSTYEQYF. CDR3 sequence (DNA): TGCAGTGCTACGATGAGGGACAGCACCTACGAGCAGTACTTC. This chain joins TRBV20-1 and TRBJ2-7; 7 bases are a match to TRBD1. The CDR3 covers 14 residues. V trimming: 4 bases; J trimming: 2 bases; junction bases outside the gene matches: 8. The germline CDR1 and CDR2 sequences are DFQATT and SNEGSKA (reference sequence).

In its sample, this clonotype was seen a few times. The chain has TRBV20-1 and TRBJ1-2; no firm D call. The CDR3 spans 14 residues. Germline assignment: CDR1 DFQATT and CDR2 SNEGSKA (reference sequence). In DNA, the CDR3 is TGCAGAACACCCACTTCAGCAGCTAACTATGGCTACACCTTC. This sequence encodes CRTPTSAANYGYTF.

This clonotype was picked up a small number of times. This sequence joins TRBV5-1 and TRBJ1-4; D ambiguous. There are 16 residues in the CDR3. V gave up 2 bases and J gave up 7 bases, with 18 bases separating them. Looked up from germline, CDR1 is SGHRS and CDR2 is YFSETQ. For the CDR3, the DNA is TGCGCCAGCAGCTTTGACGGCGAACTCTTGGGTGAAAAACTGTTTTTT. Its protein is CASSFDGELLGEKLFF.

Regarding this clonotype: A much larger clone lies a single base off, so this may be a read error. The CDR3 DNA sequence: TGCGCCAGCAGCCTGAGGGTAGCCGGAACCTACAATGAGCAGTACTTC. Amino acid sequence: CASSLRVAGTYNEQYF. The rearrangement joins TRBV5-1 to TRBJ2-1; maybe TRBD2 (5 bases). The J call may be wrong; the DNA end is better matched by TRBJ2-7. This CDR3 spans 16 amino acids. Germline CDR1 is SGHRS and CDR2 is YFSETQ.

This clonotype was picked up a small number of times. The V call is TRBV14, the J call TRBJ1-2; D not certain. V lost 6 bases and J 4 bases, leaving 12 bases between the germline ends. CDR3 length: 13 residues. Germline CDR1 and CDR2: SGHDN and FVKESK. CDR3 sequence reads: CASRPSAAYGYTF. The CDR3 nucleotides read TGTGCCAGCAGACCCTCGGCTGCCTATGGCTACACCTTC.

This clonotype was counted ten times or more. The V and J genes are TRBV6-5 and TRBJ1-1; the D is unclear. With 5 bases removed from V and 1 base from J, the gap between germline ends came to 8 bases. The germline V gene encodes CDR1 MNHEY and CDR2 SVGAGI. The CDR3 is made up of 13 amino acids. The CDR3 is CASSQNTNTEAFF. CDR3 DNA: TGTGCCAGCAGTCAAAACACGAACACTGAAGCTTTCTTT.

This clonotype was counted at least ten times. V and J are TRBV6-5 and TRBJ2-7, with D possibly being TRBD1 or TRBD2 (5 bases each). Germline V gives CDR1 MNHEY, CDR2 SVGAGI. The CDR3 spans 14 residues. The V and J ends lost 6 bases and 2 bases respectively, with 14 bases between them. The CDR3 sequence is CASSPGPTPYEQYF. The CDR3 coding sequence is TGTGCCAGCAGCCCGGGACCGACCCCCTACGAGCAGTACTTC.

The gene calls are TRBV5-1 and TRBJ2-5; no clear D gene. The V end lost 2 bases, the J end lost 3 bases, and 11 bases lay between the germline ends. Germline V gene lookup returns CDR1 SGHRS and CDR2 YFSETQ. This CDR3 has 14 amino acids. CDR3 DNA sequence: TGCGCCAGCAGCTTAACACAGAGTAAAGAGACCCAGTACTTC. Translated, it gives CASSLTQSKETQYF.